The T cell receptor beta chain described here comes from a study of blood T cell repertoires in COVID-19. On the study more broadly: The United States, Italy and Spain provided the acute and convalescent COVID-19 samples. PBMCs, B-cell-depleted T cells, or T cells provided the cDNA or gDNA that made up the material.

Concerning this clone itself: At one of its ends the junction is not consistent with the germline gene, which may arise from a read error.

Germline CDR1 LNHDA, CDR2 SQIVND (reference sequence). There are 15 residues in the CDR3. Study processing details: Nucleated cell number was recorded as an estimate derived from reference gene primer amplification. Measured with immunoSEQ multiplex PCR; TCRdb has only the in-frame clones, and not every one. From that table come the V and J calls and clone size; the DNA was used to work out D and trimming. This table has approximately 230,000 clones, roughly 83% appearing once. The specimen was peripheral blood. The clonotype comes from a man aged 80 or over with acute or convalescent COVID-19. This chain links TRBV19 with TRBJ2-7; 10 bases fit TRBD2. This CDR3 reads CAGSFSGTSDYEQYF. CDR3 DNA sequence: TGTGCCGGTAGTTTTTCAGGGACTAGCGATTACGAGCAGTACTTC.